These 2 T cell receptor beta chains were sequenced from one sample in a study of T-cell memory formation after mild COVID-19. One entry per CDR3 protein results from TCRdb running MiXCR on the 5' RACE reads. The sample lists about 540,000 distinct CDR3 sequences, about a fifth occurring once. The sequenced material came from PBMCs or a T cell subset sorted from them (not recorded which). These TCRs come from an adult woman who had mild COVID-19 (a few samples of this study predate the infection). Cell type and time point are not known.

This clonotype was seen a handful of times. The chain carries TRBV23-1 and TRBJ1-1; 8 nucleotides align to TRBD1. TRBV23-1 is treated as an ORF (open reading frame) with a function not yet certain. The trim removed 3 bases at V and 1 base at J, leaving 16 bases unmatched. CDR3 length: 19 amino acids. CDR3 in DNA: TGCGCCAGCAGTCATCAACCCTACGGACAGGGTGTGGAGAACACTGAAGCTTTCTTT. It yields the protein CASSHQPYGQGVENTEAFF.

This clonotype showed up just a few times. The chain is built from TRBV29-1 and TRBJ2-7, with D perhaps TRBD1 (5 bases). Germline V gene data show CDR1 as SQVTM and CDR2 as ANQGSEA. The CDR3 covers 13 residues. Between the trimmed V and J ends, which lost 7 bases and 6 bases, there was a span of 19 bases. The CDR3 loop is CSAHRPGSSEQYF. DNA for the CDR3: TGCAGCGCTCACAGGCCCGGGTCTTCCGAGCAGTACTTC.